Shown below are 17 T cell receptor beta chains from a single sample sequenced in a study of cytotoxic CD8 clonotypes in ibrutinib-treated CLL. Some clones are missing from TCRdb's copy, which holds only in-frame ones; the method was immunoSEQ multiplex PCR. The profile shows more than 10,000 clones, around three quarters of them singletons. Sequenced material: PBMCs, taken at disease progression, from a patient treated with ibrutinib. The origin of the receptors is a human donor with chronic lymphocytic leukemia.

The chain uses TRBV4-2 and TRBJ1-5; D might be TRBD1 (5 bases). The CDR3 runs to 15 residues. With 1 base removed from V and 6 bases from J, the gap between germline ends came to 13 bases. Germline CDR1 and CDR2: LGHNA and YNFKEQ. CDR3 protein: CASSQGGGLGQPQHF. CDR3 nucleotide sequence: TGTGCCAGCAGCCAAGGTGGGGGTTTAGGTCAGCCCCAGCATTTT.

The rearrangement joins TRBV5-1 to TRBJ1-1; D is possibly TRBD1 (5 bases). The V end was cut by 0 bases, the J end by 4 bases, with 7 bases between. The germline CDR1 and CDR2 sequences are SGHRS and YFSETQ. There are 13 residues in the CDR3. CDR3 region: CASSLAGTTEAFF. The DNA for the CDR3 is TGCGCCAGCAGCTTGGCCGGGACCACTGAAGCTTTCTTT.

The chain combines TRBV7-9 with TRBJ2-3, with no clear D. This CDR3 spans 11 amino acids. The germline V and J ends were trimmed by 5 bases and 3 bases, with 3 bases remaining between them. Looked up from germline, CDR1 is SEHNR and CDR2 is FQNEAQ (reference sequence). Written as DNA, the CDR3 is TGTGCCAGCAGCGTAACAGATACGCAGTATTTT. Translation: CASSVTDTQYF. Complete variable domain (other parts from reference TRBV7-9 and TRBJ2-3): DTGVSQNPRHKITKRGQNVTFRCDPISEHNRLYWYRQTLGQGPEFLTYFQNEAQLEKSRLLSDRFSAERPKGSFSTLEIQRTEQGDSAMYLCASSVTDTQYFGPGTRLTVL.

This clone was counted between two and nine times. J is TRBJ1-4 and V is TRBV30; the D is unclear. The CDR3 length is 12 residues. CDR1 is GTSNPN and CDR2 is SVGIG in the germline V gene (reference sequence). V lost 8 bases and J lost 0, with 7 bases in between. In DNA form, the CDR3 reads TGTGCCGGTAGCTCAACTAATGAAAAACTGTTTTTT. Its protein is CAGSSTNEKLFF.

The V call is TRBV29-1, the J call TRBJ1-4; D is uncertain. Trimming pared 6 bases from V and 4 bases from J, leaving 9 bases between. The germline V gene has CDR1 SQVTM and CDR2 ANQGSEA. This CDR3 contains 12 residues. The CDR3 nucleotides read TGCAGCGTCCCTGAGGGTAATGAAAAACTGTTTTTT. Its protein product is CSVPEGNEKLFF.

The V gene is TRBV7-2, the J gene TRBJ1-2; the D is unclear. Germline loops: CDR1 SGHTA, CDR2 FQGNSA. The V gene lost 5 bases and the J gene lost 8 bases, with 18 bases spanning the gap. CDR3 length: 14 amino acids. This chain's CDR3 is CASSREQLPRGYTF. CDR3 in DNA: TGTGCCAGCAGCCGTGAACAGTTACCCAGGGGCTACACCTTC.

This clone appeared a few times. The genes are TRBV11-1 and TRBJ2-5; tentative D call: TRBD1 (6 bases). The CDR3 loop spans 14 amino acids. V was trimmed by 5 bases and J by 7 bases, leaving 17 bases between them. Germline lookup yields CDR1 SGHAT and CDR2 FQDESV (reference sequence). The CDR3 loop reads CASSRLGQSGTQYF. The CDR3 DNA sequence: TGTGCCAGCAGCCGCCTCGGACAGTCCGGGACCCAGTACTTC. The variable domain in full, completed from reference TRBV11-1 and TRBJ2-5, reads EAEVAQSPRYKITEKSQAVAFWCDPISGHATLYWYRQILGQGPELLVQFQDESVVDDSQLPKDRFSAERLKGVDSTLKIQPAELGDSAMYLCASSRLGQSGTQYFGPGTRLLVL.

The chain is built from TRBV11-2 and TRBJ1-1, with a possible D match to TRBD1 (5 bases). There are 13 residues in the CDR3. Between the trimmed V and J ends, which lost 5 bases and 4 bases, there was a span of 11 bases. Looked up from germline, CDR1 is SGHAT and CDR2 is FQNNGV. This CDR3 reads CASSAGWFTEAFF. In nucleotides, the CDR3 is TGTGCCAGCAGCGCAGGGTGGTTCACTGAAGCTTTCTTT.

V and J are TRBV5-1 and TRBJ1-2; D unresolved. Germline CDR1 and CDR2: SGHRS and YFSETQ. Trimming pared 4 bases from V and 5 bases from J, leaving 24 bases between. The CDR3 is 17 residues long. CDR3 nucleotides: TGCGCCAGCAGCCCTACCTCAGCCAGCAGCACCAAATATGGCTACACCTTC. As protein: CASSPTSASSTKYGYTF.

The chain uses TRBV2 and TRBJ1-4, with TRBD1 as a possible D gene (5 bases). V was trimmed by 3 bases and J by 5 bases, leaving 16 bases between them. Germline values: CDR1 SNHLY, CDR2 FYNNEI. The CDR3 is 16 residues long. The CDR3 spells CASSDPPRTKNEKLFF. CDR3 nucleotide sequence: TGTGCCAGCAGTGACCCACCCAGGACAAAGAATGAAAAACTGTTTTTT.

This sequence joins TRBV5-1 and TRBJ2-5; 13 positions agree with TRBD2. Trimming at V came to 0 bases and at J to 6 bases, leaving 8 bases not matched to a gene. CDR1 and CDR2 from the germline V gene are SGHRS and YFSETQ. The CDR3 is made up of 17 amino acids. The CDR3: CASSLGTSGRAIQTQYF. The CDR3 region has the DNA TGCGCCAGCAGCTTGGGAACTAGCGGGAGGGCAATCCAGACCCAGTACTTC.

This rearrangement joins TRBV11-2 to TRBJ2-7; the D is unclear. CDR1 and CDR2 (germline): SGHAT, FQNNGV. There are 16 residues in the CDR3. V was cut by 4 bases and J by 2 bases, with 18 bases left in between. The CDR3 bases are TGTGCCAGCAGCTCAAGGCTCACCCGGAAAACCTACGAGCAGTACTTC. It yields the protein CASSSRLTRKTYEQYF.

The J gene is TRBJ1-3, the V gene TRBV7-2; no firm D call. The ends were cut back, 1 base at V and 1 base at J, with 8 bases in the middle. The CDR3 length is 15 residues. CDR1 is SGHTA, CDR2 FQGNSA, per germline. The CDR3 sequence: CASSLELGSGNTIYF. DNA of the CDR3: TGTGCCAGCAGCTTAGAATTGGGTTCTGGAAACACCATATATTTT.

The CDR3 sequence: CASSLGGPLGETQYF. The CDR3 DNA reads as TGTGCCAGCAGCCTGGGAGGGCCCTTAGGAGAGACCCAGTACTTC. The chain carries TRBV9 and TRBJ2-5; TRBD2 matches at 7 bases. The CDR3 contains 15 residues. V lost 4 bases and J lost 4; bases outside the gene matches: 10. In germline, CDR1 is SGDLS, CDR2 YYNGEE. Drawing the rest from reference TRBV9 and TRBJ2-5, the complete variable domain is DSGVTQTPKHLITATGQRVTLRCSPRSGDLSVYWYQQSLDQGLQFLIQYYNGEERAKGNILERFSAQQFPDLHSELNLSSLELGDSALYFCASSLGGPLGETQYFGPGTRLLVL.

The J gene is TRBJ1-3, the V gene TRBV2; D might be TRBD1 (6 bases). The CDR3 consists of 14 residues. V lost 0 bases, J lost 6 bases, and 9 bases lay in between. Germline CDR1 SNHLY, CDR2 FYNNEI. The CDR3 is CASSEAGGINTIYF. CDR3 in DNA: TGTGCCAGCAGTGAAGCAGGGGGAATAAACACCATATATTTT. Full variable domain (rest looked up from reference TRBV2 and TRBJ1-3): EPEVTQTPSHQVTQMGQEVILRCVPISNHLYFYWYRQILGQKVEFLVSFYNNEISEKSEIFDDQFSVERPDGSNFTLKIRSTKLEDSAMYFCASSEAGGINTIYFGEGSWLTVV.

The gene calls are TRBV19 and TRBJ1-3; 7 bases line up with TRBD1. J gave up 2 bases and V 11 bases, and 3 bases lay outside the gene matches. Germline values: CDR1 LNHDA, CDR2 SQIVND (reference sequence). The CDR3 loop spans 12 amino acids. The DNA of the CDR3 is TGTGCCTCCGGGACAGCTGGAAACACCATATATTTT. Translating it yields CASGTAGNTIYF.

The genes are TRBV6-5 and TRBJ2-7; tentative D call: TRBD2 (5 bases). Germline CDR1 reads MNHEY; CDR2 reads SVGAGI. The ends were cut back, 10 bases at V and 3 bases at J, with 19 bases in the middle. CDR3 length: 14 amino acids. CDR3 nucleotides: TGTGCCACCAATAAGGAGACCCGGGGCTACGAGCAGTACTTC. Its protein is CATNKETRGYEQYF.